By its share, the clone carrying this T cell receptor beta chain is large. Its antigen remains unknown. Original processing methods: Clinicopathological groups of papillary thyroid cancer showed CDR3 differences that were used to build a distant-metastasis classifier. TCRdb reassembled clones from the PCR reads with MiXCR. TCRdb, rather than the study authors, made the V and J calls. The profile shows about 5,500 clones, around a third of them singletons. The data originate from a study of metastatic and nonmetastatic thyroid tumors. Study-level findings and limits: Relative to benign nodules, malignant thyroid tumors were reportedly characterized by significantly elevated TCR beta diversity in blood and tumor.

Patients underwent thyroid surgery, and none had received any treatment before it. The CDR3 consists of 14 residues. V was pared by 0 bases and J by 11 bases, with 16 bases between. Germline CDR1 MGHRA, CDR2 YSYEKL. This chain uses TRBV4-1 with TRBJ1-2; D ambiguous. The sequence was obtained from a male donor with papillary thyroid cancer or a benign thyroid nodule (not recorded which). Some clones in this sample may be carry-over from other donors' samples. Sequenced material: tumor tissue. The CDR3: CASSQEREGIGYTF. In nucleotides, the CDR3 is TGCGCCAGCAGCCAAGAACGGGAGGGAATCGGGTACACCTTC.